Listed here are 29 T cell receptor beta chains from one sample, sequenced in a study of T cell repertoires in ileal Crohn's disease. The table came from immunoSEQ multiplex PCR; TCRdb's copy has only in-frame clones and leaves some out. Altogether roughly 4,000 clones are present, 75% to 85% being singletons, with the ten largest covering 7.6%. Sequenced material: ileal tissue. These receptors came from an adult with Crohn's disease.

The rearrangement uses TRBV11-2 and TRBJ2-2; 7 bases fit TRBD2. Germline lookup yields CDR1 SGHAT and CDR2 FQNNGV. The CDR3 consists of 15 residues. V gave up 0 bases and J gave up 13 bases; unmatched junction bases: 11. The CDR3 coding sequence is TGTGCCAGCAGCTTAGAAGGTAGCGGGCCTCTAGGGCTGTTTTTT. This encodes CASSLEGSGPLGLFF. Together with reference TRBV11-2 and TRBJ2-2, the CDR3 gives the full variable domain: EAGVAQSPRYKIIEKRQSVAFWCNPISGHATLYWYQQILGQGPKLLIQFQNNGVVDDSQLPKDRFSAERLKGVDSTLKIQPAKLEDSAVYLCASSLEGSGPLGLFFGEGSRLTVL.

This chain joins TRBV14 and TRBJ2-2; 7 nucleotides match TRBD1. The V and J ends lost 0 bases and 1 base, in that order; junction bases with no gene match: 17. The CDR3 length is 21 residues. The germline V gene has CDR1 SGHDN and CDR2 FVKESK. The CDR3 DNA is TGTGCCAGCAGCCAAGAGGGGAGAGGGGGCAAAACCTTGAAGAACACCGGGGAGCTGTTTTTT. Protein sequence: CASSQEGRGGKTLKNTGELFF.

The V call is TRBV11-3, the J call TRBJ2-3; D may be TRBD1 (5 bases). The germline V gene has CDR1 SGHNT and CDR2 YENEEA. Trimming pared 4 bases from V and 4 bases from J, leaving 21 bases between. The length of the CDR3 is 17 residues. Here the CDR3 DNA reads TGTGCCAGCAGCTCCAGCTTACAGGAGTACGATCCAGATACGCAGTATTTT. Translation gives CASSSSLQEYDPDTQYF.

This clone was counted a single time. The V gene is TRBV6-1, the J gene TRBJ1-5, with TRBD1 matching over 7 bases. CDR1 and CDR2 (germline): MNHNS, SASEGT. With 1 base clipped from V and 3 bases from J, the junction kept 6 bases outside the gene matches. The CDR3 runs 16 residues. CDR3 sequence: CASSEGFRGANQPQHF. In DNA, the CDR3 is TGTGCCAGCAGTGAAGGGTTCAGGGGGGCCAATCAGCCCCAGCATTTT.

The chain couples TRBV7-9 to TRBJ1-4, with 9 bases that match TRBD1. V lost 5 bases and J lost 8; bases outside the gene matches: 12. The CDR3 length is 16 residues. Germline CDR1 and CDR2: SEHNR and FQNEAQ (reference sequence). The CDR3 reads CASSASGTGFLEKLFF. The DNA of the CDR3 is TGTGCCAGCAGCGCGTCCGGGACAGGGTTTTTAGAAAAACTGTTTTTT. The full variable domain, rest sourced from reference TRBV7-9 and TRBJ1-4, is DTGVSQNPRHKITKRGQNVTFRCDPISEHNRLYWYRQTLGQGPEFLTYFQNEAQLEKSRLLSDRFSAERPKGSFSTLEIQRTEQGDSAMYLCASSASGTGFLEKLFFGSGTQLSVL.

The V and J genes are TRBV11-3 and TRBJ1-4, with TRBD1 matching 10 bases. Trimming at V came to 5 bases and at J to 0 bases, leaving 3 bases not matched to a gene. The germline gives CDR1 SGHNT, CDR2 YENEEA. The CDR3 has 16 amino acids. This chain's CDR3 is CASSPGQGPTNEKLFF. For the CDR3, the DNA is TGTGCCAGCAGCCCGGGACAGGGGCCAACTAATGAAAAACTGTTTTTT.

V is TRBV25-1 and J is TRBJ2-2, with a possible D match to TRBD1 (6 bases). Germline V gene data show CDR1 as MGHDK and CDR2 as SYGVNS. V was trimmed by 6 bases and J by 7 bases, leaving 15 bases between them. This CDR3 has 14 residues. The CDR3 coding sequence is TGTGCCAGCAGGGGAACAGGGAGAGGCGGGGAGCTGTTTTTT. This translates into CASRGTGRGGELFF.

This CDR3 reads CASRGGAYEQYV. CDR3 DNA: TGTGCCAGCAGAGGTGGGGCGTACGAGCAGTACGTC. The chain employs TRBV6-1 and TRBJ2-7; maybe TRBD1 (5 bases). The germline gives CDR1 MNHNS, CDR2 SASEGT. The CDR3 consists of 12 residues. Between the trimmed V and J ends, which lost 6 bases and 4 bases, there was a span of 10 bases.

The chain's CDR3 is CASSQAGGFQETQYF. CDR3 nucleotide sequence: TGTGCCAGCAGCCAAGCGGGGGGATTCCAAGAGACCCAGTACTTC. The chain uses TRBV7-3 and TRBJ2-5; the match to TRBD2 covers 9 bases. The CDR3 spans 15 residues. With V trimmed by 5 bases and J by 1 base, 5 bases remained unmatched. Looked up from germline, CDR1 is SGHTA and CDR2 is FQGTGA. Full variable domain (rest looked up from reference TRBV7-3 and TRBJ2-5): GAGVSQTPSNKVTEKGKYVELRCDPISGHTALYWYRQSLGQGPEFLIYFQGTGAADDSGLPNDRFFAVRPEGSVSTLKIQRTERGDSAVYLCASSQAGGFQETQYFGPGTRLLVL.

In its sample, this clone was seen a few times. The V and J genes are TRBV15 and TRBJ1-2; 9 nucleotides align to TRBD1. The germline gives CDR1 LNHNV, CDR2 YYDKDF (reference sequence). Losses at the gene ends were 3 bases for V and 7 bases for J; bases not matched to a gene: 6. The CDR3 is 14 amino acids. CDR3 residues: CATSRVQGAGGYTF. Here the CDR3 DNA reads TGTGCCACCAGCAGGGTACAGGGGGCTGGTGGCTACACCTTC.

The chain is built from TRBV30 and TRBJ2-3; 8 bases map to TRBD2. CDR1 GTSNPN and CDR2 SVGIG come from the germline V gene (reference sequence). The CDR3 covers 14 residues. With 0 bases clipped from V and 4 bases from J, the junction kept 3 bases outside the gene matches. The CDR3 region is CAWSVRGGSDTQYF. The CDR3 DNA follows: TGTGCCTGGAGTGTACGGGGGGGCTCAGATACGCAGTATTTT.

The CDR3 nucleotides are TGTGCCAGCAGCGTAGGGTTGGACAGTAATAATTCACCCCTCCACTTT. It specifies CASSVGLDSNNSPLHF. The V gene is TRBV9, the J gene TRBJ1-6; a weak D match, TRBD1 (6 bases). V was pared by 0 bases and J by 5 bases, with 12 bases between. The length of the CDR3 is 16 residues. The V gene's germline CDR1 is SGDLS and CDR2 YYNGEE.

The chain combines TRBV29-1 with TRBJ1-2; D remains unclear. The CDR3 has 17 residues. Trimming took off 3 bases at V and 7 bases at J, with 27 bases between the two ends. CDR1 SQVTM and CDR2 ANQGSEA come from the germline V gene. The CDR3: CSVDPASRLLSGSGYTF. DNA for the CDR3: TGCAGCGTTGACCCCGCCAGCCGACTGTTGAGTGGCTCTGGCTACACCTTC.

This clone was observed a handful of times. The V gene is TRBV7-9, the J gene TRBJ1-2; D gene ambiguous. This CDR3 is 13 amino acids long. The V gene's germline CDR1 is SEHNR and CDR2 FQNEAQ (reference sequence). Trimming shortened V by 1 base and J by 10 bases, and 13 bases separated the two germline ends. Here the CDR3 DNA reads TGTGCCAGCAGCTTAGGAGCAGGCCGTGTCTACACCTTC. Translating gives CASSLGAGRVYTF.

This clone was counted between two and nine times. The rearrangement links TRBV7-6 to TRBJ2-2; 7 positions match TRBD2. With V trimmed by 0 bases and J by 6 bases, 1 base remained unmatched. Germline CDR1 and CDR2: SGHVS and FNYEAQ. The CDR3 is 14 residues long. CDR3 amino acids: CASSLAGGAGELFF. CDR3 DNA: TGTGCCAGCAGCTTAGCTGGGGGGGCCGGGGAGCTGTTTTTT.

This sequence joins TRBV2 and TRBJ2-3, with D hard to call. The V and J ends lost 1 base and 6 bases respectively, with 11 bases between them. The CDR3 loop spans 14 amino acids. From germline, CDR1 is SNHLY and CDR2 FYNNEI. CDR3 in DNA: TGTGCCAGCAGTGAAGTCCCCACTCGTGATACGCAGTATTTT. As protein: CASSEVPTRDTQYF.

The chain is built from TRBV27 and TRBJ1-5; D unresolved. V gave up 3 bases and J gave up 1 base, with 13 bases separating them. The CDR3 has 16 amino acids. The germline V gene has CDR1 MNHEY and CDR2 SMNVEV (reference sequence). The CDR3 nucleotides are TGTGCCAGCAGTTTGGGCAGGCGAACAAGCAATCAGCCCCAGCATTTT. Protein product: CASSLGRRTSNQPQHF.

This sequence joins TRBV5-1 and TRBJ2-5, with TRBD1 as a possible D gene (6 bases). V lost 2 bases and J lost 5, with 13 bases in between. The CDR3 sequence is 14 residues long. Per germline, CDR1 SGHRS and CDR2 YFSETQ. The CDR3 loop reads CASSFSQGVETQYF. CDR3 DNA: TGCGCCAGCAGCTTTTCACAGGGAGTGGAGACCCAGTACTTC. The whole variable domain, filled in from reference TRBV5-1 and TRBJ2-5, reads KAGVTQTPRYLIKTRGQQVTLSCSPISGHRSVSWYQQTPGQGLQFLFEYFSETQRNKGNFPGRFSGRQFSNSRSEMNVSTLELGDSALYLCASSFSQGVETQYFGPGTRLLVL.

V usage is TRBV9 and J usage is TRBJ1-1, with D unclear. CDR3 length: 12 residues. Germline V CDR1 and CDR2: SGDLS, YYNGEE. V was cut by 0 bases and J by 7 bases, with 7 bases left in between. CDR3 bases: TGTGCCAGCAGCGTAGGCGGTGGTGAAGCTTTCTTT. Protein product: CASSVGGGEAFF.

The rearrangement uses TRBV28 and TRBJ1-5; TRBD1 might be the D (5 bases). The CDR3 has 15 residues. CDR1 and CDR2 from the germline V gene are MDHEN and SYDVKM. V gave up 6 bases and J gave up 0 bases, with 12 bases separating them. The CDR3 region has the DNA TGTGCCAGCAGCTGGGGGGGGTATAGCAATCAGCCCCAGCATTTT. Protein: CASSWGGYSNQPQHF.

This chain joins TRBV2 and TRBJ1-1; TRBD1 might be the D (5 bases). Trimming stripped 3 bases from V and 1 base from J, with 9 bases between. The germline V gene has CDR1 SNHLY and CDR2 FYNNEI. The CDR3 has 14 amino acids. CDR3 residues: CASSEAGGNTEAFF. CDR3 in DNA: TGTGCCAGCAGTGAGGCGGGGGGGAACACTGAAGCTTTCTTT. The full variable domain, completed using reference TRBV2 and TRBJ1-1, is EPEVTQTPSHQVTQMGQEVILRCVPISNHLYFYWYRQILGQKVEFLVSFYNNEISEKSEIFDDQFSVERPDGSNFTLKIRSTKLEDSAMYFCASSEAGGNTEAFFGQGTRLTVV.

The J gene is TRBJ2-3, the V gene TRBV19, with 9 positions matching TRBD1. Germline CDR1 reads LNHDA; CDR2 reads SQIVND (reference sequence). With 3 bases clipped from V and 1 base from J, the junction kept 2 bases outside the gene matches. The CDR3 runs to 15 residues. Here the CDR3 reads CASSMWDRGTDTQYF. CDR3 nucleotide sequence: TGTGCCAGTAGTATGTGGGACAGGGGCACAGATACGCAGTATTTT.

The chain carries TRBV7-2 and TRBJ2-5; D perhaps matches TRBD2 (6 bases). Germline V gene lookup returns CDR1 SGHTA and CDR2 FQGNSA. Trimming cost V 7 bases and J 1 base, with 16 bases left between them. This CDR3 has 15 amino acids. CDR3 sequence: CASMLGGGPQETQYF. CDR3 bases: TGTGCCAGCATGCTGGGGGGAGGCCCCCAAGAGACCCAGTACTTC.

J is TRBJ2-5 and V is TRBV19, with D perhaps TRBD1 (7 bases). Germline-derived CDR1 and CDR2 are LNHDA and SQIVND (reference sequence). This CDR3 has 13 residues. The V end lost 6 bases, the J end lost 4 bases, and 12 bases lay between the germline ends. The CDR3 protein is CASSRQGGETQYF. The CDR3 DNA follows: TGTGCCAGTAGCCGACAGGGAGGAGAGACCCAGTACTTC. Using reference TRBV19 and TRBJ2-5 for the parts outside the CDR3, the full variable domain is DGGITQSPKYLFRKEGQNVTLSCEQNLNHDAMYWYRQDPGQGLRLIYYSQIVNDFQKGDIAEGYSVSREKKESFPLTVTSAQKNPTAFYLCASSRQGGETQYFGPGTRLLVL.

This chain links TRBV30 with TRBJ1-5; 12 bases align to TRBD1. The V gene's germline CDR1 is GTSNPN and CDR2 SVGIG (reference sequence). The CDR3 loop spans 15 amino acids. V was pared by 3 bases and J by 3 bases, with 3 bases of the junction left unmatched. The CDR3 spells CAWRGQGAINQPQHF. As DNA, the CDR3 is TGTGCCTGGAGGGGACAGGGGGCCATCAATCAGCCCCAGCATTTT. Looking up the rest from reference TRBV30 and TRBJ1-5 gives the full variable domain: SQTIHQWPATLVQPVGSPLSLECTVEGTSNPNLYWYRQAAGRGLQLLFYSVGIGQISSEVPQNLSASRPQDRQFILSSKKLLLSDSGFYLCAWRGQGAINQPQHFGDGTRLSIL.

The chain carries TRBV7-8 and TRBJ1-5; 7 nucleotides agree with TRBD1. The germline V gene encodes CDR1 SGHVS and CDR2 FQNEAQ. The CDR3 covers 14 residues. V was pared by 5 bases and J by 2 bases, with 3 bases of the junction left unmatched. The DNA for the CDR3 is TGTGCCAGCAGCCGCGACAGGGGCAATCAGCCCCAGCATTTT. Amino acids: CASSRDRGNQPQHF.

This clone occurred once. The chain employs TRBV19 and TRBJ1-4, with a weak D call TRBD1 (5 bases). The germline CDR1 and CDR2 sequences are LNHDA and SQIVND (reference sequence). CDR3 length: 16 residues. Trimming pared 1 base from V and 3 bases from J, leaving 12 bases between. CDR3 bases: TGTGCCAGTAGTATAGGAGGAGGGGTGCCTAATGAAAAACTGTTTTTT. It yields the protein CASSIGGGVPNEKLFF. Full variable domain (remainder filled in from reference TRBV19 and TRBJ1-4): DGGITQSPKYLFRKEGQNVTLSCEQNLNHDAMYWYRQDPGQGLRLIYYSQIVNDFQKGDIAEGYSVSREKKESFPLTVTSAQKNPTAFYLCASSIGGGVPNEKLFFGSGTQLSVL.

The gene calls are TRBV5-4 and TRBJ1-2; 7 bases align to TRBD1. V shed 3 bases and J 6 bases; nucleotides not matched to a gene: 17. The CDR3 covers 17 residues. Germline V CDR1 and CDR2: SGHNT, YYREEE (reference sequence). CDR3: CASSSSWDRILSDGYTF. The CDR3 nucleotides read TGTGCCAGCAGCTCTTCGTGGGACAGAATATTAAGCGATGGCTACACCTTC.

The rearrangement links TRBV7-8 to TRBJ2-7; no definite D call. CDR1 SGHVS and CDR2 FQNEAQ come from the germline V gene. Between the trimmed V and J ends, which lost 2 bases and 2 bases, there was a span of 19 bases. CDR3 length: 17 amino acids. The CDR3 DNA reads TGTGCCAGCAGCTTAAGTATTCCATCACTACCTACCTACGAGCAGTACTTC. It encodes CASSLSIPSLPTYEQYF.